These 7 T cell receptor beta chains were all obtained from the same sample, sequenced in a study of T cells in Graves' hyperthyroidism and ophthalmopathy. Template material for amplifying TCR beta CDR3 regions consisted of RNA transcripts. HTBI primers were employed in a first-round RT-PCR of the TCR CDR3. TCRdb passed the multiplex PCR reads through MiXCR, listing each CDR3 protein once. The table has about 360,000 distinct CDR3 sequences, approximately 13% seen once. The source material was blood. Receptor source: a man aged 25-40 years with Graves' hyperthyroidism that later progressed to Graves' ophthalmopathy.

This clonotype was detected ten times or more. The chain couples TRBV5-1 to TRBJ1-2; 7 bases are shared with TRBD1. The CDR3 covers 12 residues. The V gene end was trimmed by 2 bases and the J gene end by 7 bases; junction bases not matched to a gene: 2. Germline values: CDR1 SGHRS, CDR2 YFSETQ. This CDR3 is CASSFAGGGYTF. The CDR3 DNA reads TGCGCCAGCAGCTTCGCAGGGGGTGGCTACACCTTC. Variable domain in full (rest from reference TRBV5-1 and TRBJ1-2): KAGVTQTPRYLIKTRGQQVTLSCSPISGHRSVSWYQQTPGQGLQFLFEYFSETQRNKGNFPGRFSGRQFSNSRSEMNVSTLELGDSALYLCASSFAGGGYTFGSGTRLTVV.

This clonotype was counted ten times or more. The chain is built from TRBV7-8 and TRBJ1-5; D gene uncertain. The CDR3 is 13 residues long. The V gene's germline CDR1 is SGHVS and CDR2 FQNEAQ. V lost 5 bases to trimming and J lost 3 bases, with 8 bases between them. CDR3 sequence (DNA): TGTGCCAGCAGCCTCCGCCTCAATCAGCCCCAGCATTTT. Translating it yields CASSLRLNQPQHF.

The sample holds many counts of this clonotype. The chain is built from TRBV2 and TRBJ1-5, with TRBD1 matching 9 bases. The CDR3 is made up of 14 amino acids. Germline trimming cut 8 bases from V and 6 bases from J; bases unmatched to any gene: 8. Per germline, CDR1 SNHLY and CDR2 FYNNEI. This CDR3 reads CASGGTGQTQPQHF. For the CDR3, the DNA is TGTGCCAGCGGGGGGACAGGGCAAACTCAGCCCCAGCATTTT.

This clonotype was counted at least ten times. The V gene is TRBV2, the J gene TRBJ1-4; 8 bases map to TRBD1. The CDR3 loop spans 15 amino acids. Germline CDR1 and CDR2: SNHLY and FYNNEI. V dropped 2 bases and J dropped 7; count of bases not matched to a gene: 6. CDR3 region: CASSEQGAILEKLFF. CDR3 coding DNA: TGTGCCAGCAGTGAACAGGGGGCAATACTTGAAAAACTGTTTTTT.

The chain carries TRBV20-1 and TRBJ2-5; D is undetermined. This CDR3 is built from 13 residues. V lost 1 base, J lost 3 bases, and 9 bases lay in between. Germline values: CDR1 DFQATT, CDR2 SNEGSKA (reference sequence). DNA for the CDR3: TGCAGTGCTAGAGTGGCGGTTAAAGAGACCCAGTACTTC. Translating it yields CSARVAVKETQYF.

This clonotype was detected many times. The V gene is TRBV4-1, the J gene TRBJ1-1; unclear D gene. Per germline, CDR1 MGHRA and CDR2 YSYEKL. The CDR3 consists of 16 residues. V was pared by 2 bases and J by 1 base, with 14 bases between. The CDR3 region is CASSQSWTLKNTEAFF. CDR3 DNA sequence: TGCGCCAGCAGCCAATCCTGGACGCTCAAGAACACTGAAGCTTTCTTT.

This clonotype was found many times. CDR3 nucleotide sequence: TGTGCCAGCAGCTTCACCCCGGGAGCTAACTATGGCTACACCTTC. As protein: CASSFTPGANYGYTF. J is TRBJ1-2 and V is TRBV11-2; no reliable D call. V lost 3 bases and J 0 bases, leaving 11 bases between the germline ends. The CDR3 consists of 15 residues. Germline-derived CDR1 and CDR2 are SGHAT and FQNNGV.